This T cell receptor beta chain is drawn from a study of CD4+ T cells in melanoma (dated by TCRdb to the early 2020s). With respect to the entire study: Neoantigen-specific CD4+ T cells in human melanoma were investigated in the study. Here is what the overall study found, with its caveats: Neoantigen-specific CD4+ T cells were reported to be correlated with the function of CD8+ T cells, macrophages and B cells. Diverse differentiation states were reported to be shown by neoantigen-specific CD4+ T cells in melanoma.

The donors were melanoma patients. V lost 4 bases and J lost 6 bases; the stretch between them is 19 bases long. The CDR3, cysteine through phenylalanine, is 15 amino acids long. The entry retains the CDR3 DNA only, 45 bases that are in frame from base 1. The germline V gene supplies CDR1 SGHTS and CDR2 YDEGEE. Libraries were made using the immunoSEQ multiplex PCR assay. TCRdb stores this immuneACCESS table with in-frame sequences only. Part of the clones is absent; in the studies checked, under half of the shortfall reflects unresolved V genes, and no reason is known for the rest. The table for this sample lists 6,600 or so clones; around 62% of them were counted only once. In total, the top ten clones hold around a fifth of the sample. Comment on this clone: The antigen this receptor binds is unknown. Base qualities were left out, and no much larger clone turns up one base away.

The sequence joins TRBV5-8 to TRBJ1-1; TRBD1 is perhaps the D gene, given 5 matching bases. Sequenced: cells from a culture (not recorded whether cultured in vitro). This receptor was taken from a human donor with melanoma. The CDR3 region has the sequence CASSAVQDTGAEAFF. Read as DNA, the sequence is TGTGCCAGCAGCGCGGTCCAGGACACGGGGGCTGAAGCTTTCTTT.